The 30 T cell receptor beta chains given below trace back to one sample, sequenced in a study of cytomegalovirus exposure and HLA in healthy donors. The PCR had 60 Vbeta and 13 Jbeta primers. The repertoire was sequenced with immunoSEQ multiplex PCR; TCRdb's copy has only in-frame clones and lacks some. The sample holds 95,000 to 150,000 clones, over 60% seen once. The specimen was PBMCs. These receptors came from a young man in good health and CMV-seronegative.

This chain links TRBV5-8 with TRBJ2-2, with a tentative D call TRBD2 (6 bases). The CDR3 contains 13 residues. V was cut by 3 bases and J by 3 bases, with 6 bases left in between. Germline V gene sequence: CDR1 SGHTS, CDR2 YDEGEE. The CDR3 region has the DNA TGTGCCAGCAGCTGGGACTACACCGGGGAGCTGTTTTTT. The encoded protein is CASSWDYTGELFF.

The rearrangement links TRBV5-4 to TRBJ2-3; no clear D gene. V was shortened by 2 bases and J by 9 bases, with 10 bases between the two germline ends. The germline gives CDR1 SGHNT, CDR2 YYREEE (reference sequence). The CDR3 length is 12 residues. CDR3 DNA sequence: TGTGCCAGCAGCTTCTCGAGGCAGACGCAGTATTTT. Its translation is CASSFSRQTQYF.

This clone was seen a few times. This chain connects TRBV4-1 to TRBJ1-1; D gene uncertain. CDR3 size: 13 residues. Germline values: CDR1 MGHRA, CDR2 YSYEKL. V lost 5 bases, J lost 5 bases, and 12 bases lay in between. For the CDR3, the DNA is TGCGCCAGCAGCTGGAGATCTGGGACTGAAGCTTTCTTT. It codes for CASSWRSGTEAFF.

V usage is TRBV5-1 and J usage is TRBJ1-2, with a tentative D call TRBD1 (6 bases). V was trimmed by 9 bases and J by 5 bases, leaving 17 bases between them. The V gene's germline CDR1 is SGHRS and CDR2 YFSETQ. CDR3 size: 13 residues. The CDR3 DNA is TGCGCCACCAATCAGGGGCAGGGGTATGGCTACACCTTC. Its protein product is CATNQGQGYGYTF.

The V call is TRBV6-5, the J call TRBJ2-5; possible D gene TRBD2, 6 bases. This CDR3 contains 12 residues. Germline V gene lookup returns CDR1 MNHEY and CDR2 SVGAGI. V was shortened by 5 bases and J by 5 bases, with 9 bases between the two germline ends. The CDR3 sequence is CASSEGRETQYF. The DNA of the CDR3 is TGTGCCAGCAGTGAAGGGAGGGAGACCCAGTACTTC.

The CDR3 sequence is CASSPSVYSPNTEAFF. Written as DNA, the CDR3 is TGTGCCAGCTCACCATCTGTCTACAGCCCGAACACTGAAGCTTTCTTT. The chain employs TRBV18 and TRBJ1-1; no reliable D call. Germline CDR1 is KGHSH and CDR2 is LQKENI. The CDR3 contains 16 residues. Between the trimmed V and J ends, which lost 2 bases and 1 base, there was a span of 14 bases.

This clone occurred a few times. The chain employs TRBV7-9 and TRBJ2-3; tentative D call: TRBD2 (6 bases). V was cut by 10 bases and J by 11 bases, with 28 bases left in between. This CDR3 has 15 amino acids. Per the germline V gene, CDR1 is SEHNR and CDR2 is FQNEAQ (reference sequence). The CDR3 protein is CAIRSGRDSLEKQYF. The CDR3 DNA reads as TGTGCCATTCGATCGGGACGGGACTCGCTGGAAAAGCAGTATTTT.

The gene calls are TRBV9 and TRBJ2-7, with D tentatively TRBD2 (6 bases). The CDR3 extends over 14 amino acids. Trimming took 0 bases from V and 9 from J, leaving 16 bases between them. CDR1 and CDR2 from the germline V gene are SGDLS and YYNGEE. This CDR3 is CASSVGSGQRGQYF. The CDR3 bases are TGTGCCAGCAGCGTAGGTAGCGGACAACGAGGGCAGTACTTC.

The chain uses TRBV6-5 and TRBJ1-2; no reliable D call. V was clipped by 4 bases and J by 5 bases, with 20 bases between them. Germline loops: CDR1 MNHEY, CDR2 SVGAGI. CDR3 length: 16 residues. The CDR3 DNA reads TGTGCCAGCAGTTTCCGTACCTCGGGGAACCGGTATGGCTACACCTTC. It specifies CASSFRTSGNRYGYTF.

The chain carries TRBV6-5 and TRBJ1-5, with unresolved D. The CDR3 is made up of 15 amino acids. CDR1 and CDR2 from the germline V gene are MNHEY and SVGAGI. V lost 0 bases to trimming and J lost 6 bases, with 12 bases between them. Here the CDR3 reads CASSYSSGFSQPQHF. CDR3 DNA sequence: TGTGCCAGCAGTTACTCTTCAGGTTTTAGTCAGCCCCAGCATTTT.

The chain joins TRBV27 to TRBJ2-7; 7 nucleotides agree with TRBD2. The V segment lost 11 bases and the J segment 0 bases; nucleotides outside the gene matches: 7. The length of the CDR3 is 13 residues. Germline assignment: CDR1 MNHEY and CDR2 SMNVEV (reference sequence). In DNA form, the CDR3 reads TGTGCCGCGAGGCCTAGCGGCTCCTACGAGCAGTACTTC. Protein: CAARPSGSYEQYF.

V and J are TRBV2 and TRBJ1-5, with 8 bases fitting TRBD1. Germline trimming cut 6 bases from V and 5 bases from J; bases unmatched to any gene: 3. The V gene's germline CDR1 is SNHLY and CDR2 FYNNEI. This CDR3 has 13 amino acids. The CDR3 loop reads CASRDRVYQPQHF. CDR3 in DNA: TGTGCCAGCAGGGACAGGGTTTATCAGCCCCAGCATTTT.

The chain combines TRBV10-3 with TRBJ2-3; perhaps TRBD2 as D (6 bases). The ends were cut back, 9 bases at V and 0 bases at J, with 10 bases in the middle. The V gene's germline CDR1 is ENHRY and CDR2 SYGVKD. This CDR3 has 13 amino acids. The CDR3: CAMRGSSTDTQYF. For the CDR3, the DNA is TGTGCCATGCGGGGCTCTAGCACAGATACGCAGTATTTT.

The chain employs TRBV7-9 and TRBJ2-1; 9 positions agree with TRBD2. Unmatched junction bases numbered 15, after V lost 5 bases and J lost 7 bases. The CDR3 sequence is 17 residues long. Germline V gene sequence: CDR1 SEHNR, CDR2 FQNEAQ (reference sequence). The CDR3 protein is CASSVSGSGRTKNEQFF. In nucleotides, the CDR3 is TGTGCCAGCAGCGTTTCAGGAAGCGGGAGGACTAAAAATGAGCAGTTCTTC.

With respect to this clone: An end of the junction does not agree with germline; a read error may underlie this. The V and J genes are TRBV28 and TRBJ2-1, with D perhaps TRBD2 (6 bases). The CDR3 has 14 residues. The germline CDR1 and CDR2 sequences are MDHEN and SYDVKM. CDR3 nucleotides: TGTGCCAGCTGTTTCAGGGTTCAGGGAGGTGAGCAGTTCTTC. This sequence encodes CASCFRVQGGEQFF. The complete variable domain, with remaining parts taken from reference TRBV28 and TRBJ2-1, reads DVKVTQSSRYLVKRTGEKVFLECVQDMDHENMFWYRQDPGLGLRLIYFSYDVKMKEKGDIPEGYSVSREKKERFSLILESASTNQTSMYLCASCFRVQGGEQFFGPGTRLTVL.

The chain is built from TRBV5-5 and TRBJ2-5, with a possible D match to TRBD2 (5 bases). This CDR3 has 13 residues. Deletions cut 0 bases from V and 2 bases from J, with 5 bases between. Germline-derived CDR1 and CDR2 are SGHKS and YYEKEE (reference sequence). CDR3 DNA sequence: TGTGCCAGCAGCTTGGGGACTCAAGAGACCCAGTACTTC. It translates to CASSLGTQETQYF.

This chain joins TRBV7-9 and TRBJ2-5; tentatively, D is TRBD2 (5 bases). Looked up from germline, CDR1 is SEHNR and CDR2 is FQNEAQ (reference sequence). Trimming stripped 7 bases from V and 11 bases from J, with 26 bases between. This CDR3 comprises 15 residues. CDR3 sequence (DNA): TGTGCCAGCACATCGGCGCGGGCGGGTCCTTTGGAGCAGTACTTC. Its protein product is CASTSARAGPLEQYF. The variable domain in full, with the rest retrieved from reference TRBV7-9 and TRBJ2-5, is DTGVSQNPRHKITKRGQNVTFRCDPISEHNRLYWYRQTLGQGPEFLTYFQNEAQLEKSRLLSDRFSAERPKGSFSTLEIQRTEQGDSAMYLCASTSARAGPLEQYFGPGTRLLVL.

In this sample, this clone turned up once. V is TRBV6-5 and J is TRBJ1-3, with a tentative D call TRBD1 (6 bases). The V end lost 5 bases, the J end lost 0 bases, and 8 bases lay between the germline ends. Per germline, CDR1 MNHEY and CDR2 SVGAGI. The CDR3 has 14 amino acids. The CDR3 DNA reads TGTGCCAGCAGTCCGGACAGCTCTGGAAACACCATATATTTT. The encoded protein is CASSPDSSGNTIYF.

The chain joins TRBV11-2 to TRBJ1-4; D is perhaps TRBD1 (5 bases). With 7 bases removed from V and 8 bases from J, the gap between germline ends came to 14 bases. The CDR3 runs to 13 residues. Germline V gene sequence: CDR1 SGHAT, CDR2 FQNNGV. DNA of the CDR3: TGTGCCAGCAAAGGCAGGGTAGACGAAAAACTGTTTTTT. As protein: CASKGRVDEKLFF.

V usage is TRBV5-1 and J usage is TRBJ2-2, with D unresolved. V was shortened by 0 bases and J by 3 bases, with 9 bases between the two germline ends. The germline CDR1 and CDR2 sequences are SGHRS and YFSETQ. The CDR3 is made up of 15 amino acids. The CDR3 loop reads CASSLGHSDTGELFF. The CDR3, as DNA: TGCGCCAGCAGCTTGGGACATTCAGACACCGGGGAGCTGTTTTTT.

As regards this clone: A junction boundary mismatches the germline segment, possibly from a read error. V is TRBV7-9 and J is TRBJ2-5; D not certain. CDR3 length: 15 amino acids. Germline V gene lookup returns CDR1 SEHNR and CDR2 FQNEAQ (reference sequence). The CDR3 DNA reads TGTGCCAGCGGCTTAACGGCGGCAATGAAAGAGACCCAGTACTTC. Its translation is CASGLTAAMKETQYF.

CDR3 protein: CASSIAGSGANVLTF. CDR3 DNA: TGTGCCAGTAGTATAGCGGGATCAGGGGCCAACGTCCTGACTTTC. The rearrangement links TRBV19 to TRBJ2-6; a possible D gene is TRBD2 (5 bases). V was trimmed by 1 base and J by 4 bases, leaving 8 bases between them. CDR3 length: 15 amino acids. Looked up from germline, CDR1 is LNHDA and CDR2 is SQIVND (reference sequence). The full variable domain, completed using reference TRBV19 and TRBJ2-6, is DGGITQSPKYLFRKEGQNVTLSCEQNLNHDAMYWYRQDPGQGLRLIYYSQIVNDFQKGDIAEGYSVSREKKESFPLTVTSAQKNPTAFYLCASSIAGSGANVLTFGAGSRLTVL.

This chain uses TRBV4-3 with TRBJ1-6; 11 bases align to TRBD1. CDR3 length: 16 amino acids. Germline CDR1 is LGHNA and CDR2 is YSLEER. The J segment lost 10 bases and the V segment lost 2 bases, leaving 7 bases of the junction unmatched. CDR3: CASSQRTGGERSPLHF. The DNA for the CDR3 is TGCGCCAGCAGCCAACGGACAGGGGGCGAACGATCACCCCTCCACTTT.

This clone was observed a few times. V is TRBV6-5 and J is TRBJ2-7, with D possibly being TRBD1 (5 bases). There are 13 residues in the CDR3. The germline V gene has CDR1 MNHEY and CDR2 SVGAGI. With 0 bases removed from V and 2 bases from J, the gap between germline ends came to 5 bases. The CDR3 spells CASSYSGAYEQYF. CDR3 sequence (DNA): TGTGCCAGCAGTTACTCAGGGGCCTACGAGCAGTACTTC.

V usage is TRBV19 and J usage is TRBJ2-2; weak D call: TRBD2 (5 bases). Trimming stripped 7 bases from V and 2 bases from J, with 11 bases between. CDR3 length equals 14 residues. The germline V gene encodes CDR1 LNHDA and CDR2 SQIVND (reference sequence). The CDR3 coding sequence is TGTGCCAGTACTCCTGGGAGCAACACCGGGGAGCTGTTTTTT. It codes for CASTPGSNTGELFF.

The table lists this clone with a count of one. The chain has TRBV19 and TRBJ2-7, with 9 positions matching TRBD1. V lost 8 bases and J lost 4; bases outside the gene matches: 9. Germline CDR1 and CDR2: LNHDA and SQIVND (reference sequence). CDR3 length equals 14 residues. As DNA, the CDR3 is TGTGCCAGTGAACCGGGACAGGGCTCTTACGAGCAGTACTTC. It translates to CASEPGQGSYEQYF.

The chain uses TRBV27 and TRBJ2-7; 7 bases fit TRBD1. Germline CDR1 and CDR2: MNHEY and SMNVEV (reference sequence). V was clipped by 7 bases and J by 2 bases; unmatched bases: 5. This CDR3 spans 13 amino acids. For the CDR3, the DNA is TGTGCCAGCAAACTACAGGGGACCTACGAGCAGTACTTC. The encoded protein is CASKLQGTYEQYF.

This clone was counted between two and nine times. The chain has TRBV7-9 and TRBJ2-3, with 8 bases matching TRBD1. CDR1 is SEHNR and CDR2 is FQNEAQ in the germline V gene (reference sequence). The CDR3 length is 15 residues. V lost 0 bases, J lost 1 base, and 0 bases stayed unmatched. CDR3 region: CASSLATGGTDTQYF. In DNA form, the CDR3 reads TGTGCCAGCAGCTTAGCGACAGGGGGCACAGATACGCAGTATTTT.

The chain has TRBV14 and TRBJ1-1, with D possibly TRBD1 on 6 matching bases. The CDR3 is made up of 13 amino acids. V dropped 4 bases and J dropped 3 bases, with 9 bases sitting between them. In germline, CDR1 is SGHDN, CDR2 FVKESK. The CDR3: CASSPGQYTEAFF. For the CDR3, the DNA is TGTGCCAGCAGCCCGGGACAATACACTGAAGCTTTCTTT.

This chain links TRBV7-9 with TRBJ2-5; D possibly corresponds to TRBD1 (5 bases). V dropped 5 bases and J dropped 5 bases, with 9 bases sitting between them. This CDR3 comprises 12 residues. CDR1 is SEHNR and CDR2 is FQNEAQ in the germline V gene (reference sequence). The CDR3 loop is CASSRGVETQYF. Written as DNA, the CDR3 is TGTGCCAGCAGCAGGGGCGTCGAGACCCAGTACTTC.